This T cell receptor beta chain was retrieved from a study of blood T cell repertoires in COVID-19 (dated by TCRdb to the early 2020s). Regarding the complete study: Samples from collaborators originated in the United States, Italy and Spain and spanned both the acute and convalescent phases of COVID-19. The samples were drawn from two sources: the first 160 participants of the ongoing ImmuneRACE study, and fewer than 1,500 subjects contributed by 6 global collaborators. The prospective study material was composed of cDNA or gDNA derived from T cells, B-cell-depleted T cells, or PBMCs. Where available, HLA class I and class II types were obtained from metadata supplied by the sample provider rather than from assay-based typing. Subjects who had been exposed to COVID-19, were actively infected with it, or had recovered from it provided the deeply sampled blood TCRbeta repertoires that made up the dataset. The sample metadata nearly always contained a de-identified subject ID, COVID-19 status, age in years and sex. A freely available public database, intended as a resource for researchers studying the immune response to SARS-CoV-2, is where the repertoires were released.

The CDR3, from cysteine to phenylalanine, totals 15 residues. Kept here is only the CDR3 DNA, which spans 45 bases and is read in frame from base 1. CDR1 MNHEY and CDR2 SVGAGI are derived from the germline V gene. The germline V end is reduced by 8 bases and the J end by 5 bases; junction bases left unmatched: 12. What the study reported, not specific to this receptor: How much clinical and demographic metadata was included differed by source and by participant, and the metadata was provided uncurated.

This clone was recorded a few times. The target of this receptor is not known. Within one base of it there is no much larger clone, and no base qualities were kept. TCRbeta CDR3 regions were amplified from genomic DNA using the immunoSEQ Assay, a bias-controlled multiplex PCR. Under the source paper's analysis protocol: Nucleated cell counts per sample were estimated from amplification of reference gene primers within the assay. To quantify the absolute abundance of each unique TCRbeta CDR3 rearrangement, sequence reads were collapsed and filtered. For each sample, productive Simpson clonality was calculated by taking the square root of Simpson's diversity index across productive rearrangements. Entries here come from immuneACCESS through TCRdb and include only in-frame sequences with V and J called. Some clones fail to appear in such tables; in the studies checked, an unresolved V gene covers under half of the shortfall, and the cause of the remainder is unknown. The V and J calls and clone size were taken over from that table, and D and trimming were inferred from the DNA. This sample lists about 70,000 clones; 75% to 85% were detected once. 15% to 18% of the sample rests with the top ten.

Whole blood was collected in K2EDTA tubes by collaborating institutions according to the institutions' own protocols. For TCRbeta analysis, collaborators shipped samples as frozen whole blood, isolated PBMCs, or DNA extracted from either of those sample types. The sequence was obtained from a human donor in a cohort sampled during active COVID-19. The sequenced sample consisted of peripheral blood. The sequence links TRBV6-5 to TRBJ1-5; 7 nucleotides in the junction match TRBD1. The DNA sequence is given as TGTGCCAGCCAACTCAATGACAGGGTTGATCAGCCCCAGCATTTT. This translates into CASQLNDRVDQPQHF.